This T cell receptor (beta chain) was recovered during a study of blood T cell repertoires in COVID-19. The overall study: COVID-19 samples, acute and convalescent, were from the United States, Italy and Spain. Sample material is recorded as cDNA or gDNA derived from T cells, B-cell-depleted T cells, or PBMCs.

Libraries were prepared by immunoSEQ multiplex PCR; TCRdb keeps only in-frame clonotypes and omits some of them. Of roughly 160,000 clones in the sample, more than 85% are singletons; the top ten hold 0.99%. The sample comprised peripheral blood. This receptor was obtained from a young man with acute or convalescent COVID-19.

The CDR3 nucleotides read TGCAGCGTATGGGACAGGGGTTGGGACACTGAAGCTTTCTTT. It yields the protein CSVWDRGWDTEAFF. The chain couples TRBV29-1 to TRBJ1-1; the match to TRBD1 covers 10 bases. This CDR3 has 14 amino acids. The ends lost 6 bases at V and 3 bases at J; junction bases unmatched: 7. Looked up from germline, CDR1 is SQVTM and CDR2 is ANQGSEA.